These 10 T cell receptor beta chains were all obtained from the same sample, sequenced in a study of T-cell memory formation after mild COVID-19. TCRdb recomputed calls from the 5' RACE reads with MiXCR, one row per CDR3 protein. The repertoire holds about 340,000 distinct CDR3 sequences, with approximately 15% as singletons. The material sequenced was PBMCs or a T cell subset sorted from them (not recorded which). These receptors came from a young man who had mild COVID-19 (a few samples of this study predate the infection). Cell type and time point are not known.

A few counts support this clonotype. V is TRBV7-2 and J is TRBJ2-3, with 8 bases aligning to TRBD2. Losses at the gene ends were 5 bases for V and 4 bases for J; bases not matched to a gene: 11. This CDR3 comprises 16 residues. CDR1 is SGHTA, CDR2 FQGNSA, per germline. The CDR3, as DNA: TGTGCCAGCAGCCTCTACCGACTAGCGACAGCAGATACGCAGTATTTT. Protein sequence: CASSLYRLATADTQYF.

The rearrangement links TRBV6-2 or TRBV6-3 to TRBJ2-4; no firm D call. Germline-derived CDR1 and CDR2 are MNHEY and SVGEGT. V shed 5 bases and J shed 0 bases, with 14 bases lying between them. This CDR3 contains 16 residues. CDR3 sequence: CASSRTMASAKNIQYF. In DNA form, the CDR3 reads TGTGCCAGCAGTCGAACAATGGCCTCAGCCAAAAACATTCAGTACTTC.

Many counts were recorded for this clonotype. This sequence joins TRBV7-9 and TRBJ2-3; 8 bases fit TRBD1. The junction had 2 bases not matched to a gene; V was cut back by 5 bases and J by 4 bases. The CDR3 length is 13 residues. Germline V gives CDR1 SEHNR, CDR2 FQNEAQ (reference sequence). CDR3 sequence: CASSQGAADTQYF. In nucleotides, the CDR3 is TGTGCCAGCAGCCAGGGGGCGGCAGATACGCAGTATTTT.

This chain uses TRBV25-1 with TRBJ2-7; no firm D call. Trimming removed 8 bases at V and 0 bases at J, with 11 bases between. CDR1 and CDR2 from the germline V gene are MGHDK and SYGVNS. CDR3 size: 13 residues. Here the CDR3 reads CASGFISSYEQYV. The CDR3 DNA reads as TGTGCCAGCGGCTTTATTAGCTCCTACGAGCAGTACGTC.

The table lists this clonotype with a few counts. V and J are TRBV20-1 and TRBJ2-7; a possible D gene is TRBD2 (7 bases). Germline CDR1 DFQATT, CDR2 SNEGSKA (reference sequence). V was trimmed by 5 bases and J by 4 bases, leaving 12 bases between them. The CDR3 runs 12 residues. As DNA, the CDR3 is TGCAGTGCTGGGGGGGGGCGGTACGAGCAGTACGTC. Amino acids: CSAGGGRYEQYV.

At least ten counts were recorded for this clonotype. The chain couples TRBV7-2 to TRBJ2-5; no reliable D call. The CDR3 extends over 16 amino acids. CDR1 and CDR2 from the germline V gene are SGHTA and FQGNSA. V gave up 0 bases and J gave up 1 base, with 12 bases separating them. In DNA form, the CDR3 reads TGTGCCAGCAGCTTAGCGCCATGGCGGCTCCAAGAGACCCAGTACTTC. Protein product: CASSLAPWRLQETQYF.

This clonotype was found many times. The rearrangement uses TRBV20-1 and TRBJ2-7, with D perhaps TRBD1 (6 bases). In germline, CDR1 is DFQATT, CDR2 SNEGSKA (reference sequence). This CDR3 comprises 14 residues. V was shortened by 1 base and J by 0 bases, with 10 bases between the two germline ends. CDR3 nucleotide sequence: TGCAGTGCTAGAGGGAGGACAGCCTCCTACGAGCAGTACGTC. This encodes CSARGRTASYEQYV.

This chain joins TRBV20-1 and TRBJ2-5; 8 nucleotides align to TRBD2. This CDR3 is 13 amino acids long. Germline V lookup: CDR1 DFQATT, CDR2 SNEGSKA (reference sequence). Trimming took 1 base from V and 5 from J; bases not matched to a gene: 3. The CDR3 sequence is CSARGGGWETQYF. CDR3 in DNA: TGCAGTGCTAGAGGCGGGGGGTGGGAGACCCAGTACTTC.

The rearrangement links TRBV6-2 or TRBV6-3 to TRBJ2-3; D is unresolved. The CDR3 contains 13 residues. Trimming cost V 4 bases and J 5 bases, with 10 bases left between them. Germline CDR1 is MNHEY and CDR2 is SVGEGT. In nucleotides, the CDR3 is TGTGCCAGCAGTTCCCAAGGTCGAGATACGCAGTATTTT. It encodes CASSSQGRDTQYF.

In its sample, this clonotype was seen once. The rearrangement links TRBV4-1 to TRBJ1-3; tentative D call: TRBD1 (5 bases). The V end was cut by 5 bases, the J end by 5 bases, with 22 bases between. CDR3 length equals 17 residues. Per the germline V gene, CDR1 is MGHRA and CDR2 is YSYEKL. The CDR3 is CASSRGRDSTLRNTIYF. In DNA, the CDR3 is TGCGCCAGCAGCAGAGGACGCGACAGCACTCTAAGAAACACCATATATTTT.